This record covers a single TCR beta chain. Its matching antigen is unknown. The CDR3 covers 17 residues. This sample is part of a study of yellow fever vaccine responses in identical twins. Broader study findings: Convergence reportedly seemed to mark part of the twins' vaccine T cell response, with personalization marking the rest.

TCRdb reanalysed the RT-PCR reads using MiXCR and keeps one entry per CDR3 protein. The table lists roughly 4,700 distinct CDR3 sequences, 75% to 85% of them singletons. The origin of this receptor is a young woman who received the yellow fever vaccine. Sequencing used T cells from blood (PBMCs), unsorted or a sorted subset (not recorded which), obtained before or after yellow fever vaccination (not recorded which). The chain joins TRBV21-1 to TRBJ2-7; the table's TRBD1 call for D was not verified on the DNA. TRBV21-1 is noted as a pseudogene. The CDR3 DNA reads as TGTGCCAGCAGCAAAGACGCGGACAGGACAAAATCCTACGAGCAGTACTTC. Amino acids: CASSKDADRTKSYEQYF.